The T cell receptor beta chain described here comes from a study of cytomegalovirus exposure and HLA in healthy donors. Produced via immunoSEQ multiplex PCR; TCRdb's table is partial and in-frame only. Of roughly 150,000 clones listed, around 89% were seen once; the top ten hold approximately 3.1%. Trimming cost V 3 bases and J 6 bases; bases outside gene matches: 12. Germline CDR1 reads SGHNT; CDR2 reads YYREEE (reference sequence). There are 16 residues in the CDR3. The TCR sequence derives from a man between 18 and 29 years old in good health and CMV-seronegative. This chain uses TRBV5-4 with TRBJ2-7; 10 bases align to TRBD2. The sequencing sample was made of PBMCs. In DNA form, the CDR3 reads TGTGCCAGCAGCTCCCAAGGGCTAGCGGGAGTGGGCGAGCAGTACTTC. Protein: CASSSQGLAGVGEQYF.